A selection of T cell receptor beta chains follows, all from one sample in a study of human T cells and chemical hapten exposure. A single record per CDR3 protein comes from TCRdb applying MiXCR to the RACE reads. Among tens of thousands of distinct CDR3 sequences listed, 9.6% were seen once. Sample: whole blood, taken in connection with sensitization to the hapten diphenylcyclopropenone (DPC). Receptor source: a woman between 35 and 50 years old with alopecia areata. Some clones in this sample may be carry-over from other donors' samples. Both conserved end residues are part of each CDR3. A D gene is named only where the DNA matches it firmly. The size field is filled for only some rows; it gives once, few, many or a size class.

TRBJ1-1	-	TRBV3-1	many	TGTGCCAGCAGCCAGAGGGGCCCTAACACTGAAGCTTTCTTT	CASSQRGPNTEAFF
TRBJ1-3	TRBD1	TRBV12-3/TRBV12-4	few	TGTGCCAGCAGTATACAGGGGAATGGAAACACCATATATTTT	CASSIQGNGNTIYF
TRBJ2-1	TRBD2	TRBV6-2/TRBV6-3	-	TGTGCCAGCAGTTACTTCGGCGGGGGGGGAAATGAGCAGTTCTTC	CASSYFGGGGNEQFF
TRBJ2-5	-	TRBV7-6	many	TGTGCCAGCAACCCTCCCTGGGGTCGGAGACAAGAGACCCAGTACTTC	CASNPPWGRRQETQYF
TRBJ2-1	TRBD2	TRBV4-2	few	TGTGCCAGCAGCCAAGAGTGGCTAGCGGTCTACAATGAGCAGTTCTTC	CASSQEWLAVYNEQFF
TRBJ2-5	-	TRBV11-3	few	TGTGCCAGCAGTTCCGGGGTACAAGAGACCCAGTACTTC	CASSSGVQETQYF
TRBJ1-3	TRBD1	TRBV6-5	few	TGTGCCAGCCGGGGACAGCTAAACACCATATATTTT	CASRGQLNTIYF
TRBJ2-2	TRBD2	TRBV7-2	many	TGTGCCAGCAGCTTAAGGGAGCGGGGGAACACCGGGGAGCTGTTTTTT	CASSLRERGNTGELFF
TRBJ2-5	-	TRBV24-1	many	TGTGCCACCAGTGATCCGCAGGGTATTGGAGAGACCCAGTACTTC	CATSDPQGIGETQYF
TRBJ1-1	-	TRBV27	many	TGTGCCAGCAGTTTACGGGGAGAGAACACTGAAGCTTTCTTT	CASSLRGENTEAFF
TRBJ2-1	-	TRBV7-2	many	TGTGCCAGCAGCCCAGACAACTACAATGAGCAGTTCTTC	CASSPDNYNEQFF
TRBJ1-5	-	TRBV4-2	few	TGTGCCAGCAGCCAAGACTTTTCGGCGGATCAGCCCCAGCATTTT	CASSQDFSADQPQHF
TRBJ2-7	-	TRBV6-2/TRBV6-3	many	TGTGCCAGCAGTTACTCGATCCCTCGGACAGTCTACGAGCAGTACTTC	CASSYSIPRTVYEQYF
TRBJ1-1	-	TRBV19	-	TGTGCCAGTAGTATCAAAGGGGACACTGAAGCTTTCTTT	CASSIKGDTEAFF